This T cell receptor beta chain originates from a study of beta chain features in type 1 diabetes. The study's findings and limits: Individuals with type 1 diabetes displayed fewer insertions and more deletions at VDJ junctions.

A word on this clone: Its matching antigen is unknown.

From germline, CDR1 is MNHEY and CDR2 SVGAGI. Between the trimmed V and J ends, which lost 2 bases and 0 bases, there was a span of 8 bases. The CDR3 extends over 16 amino acids. Investigators reverse transcribed all isolated RNA, so they sequenced expressed TCRB transcripts. Here immunoSEQ multiplex PCR was the method, and the copy in TCRdb shows in-frame clones only, minus some. The sample includes 200,000 to 300,000 clones, roughly 30% of them seen just once. The receptor's source is a man aged 25-40 years in good health. The chain recombines TRBV6-5 with TRBJ2-6; no firm D call. Material: central memory CD4+ T cells from blood. The CDR3: CASSYRSGSGANVLTF. CDR3 DNA sequence: TGTGCCAGCAGTTACAGGTCGGGCTCTGGGGCCAACGTCCTGACTTTC.